This T cell receptor (beta chain) was captured in a study of blood T cells in healthy people across ages. This clonotype showed up just a few times. The antigen remains unidentified. Study-wide results and limits: Higher diversity and more naive CD4+ cells were features of long-lived donors, compared to aged donors. Diversity of TCR beta correlated strongly with naive T cell percentage. PBMC samples, being unsorted, prevented any conclusive comparison of naive and antigen-experienced cells.

V lost 4 bases to trimming and J lost 5 bases, with 12 bases between them. Germline V gene sequence: CDR1 DFQATT, CDR2 SNEGSKA (reference sequence). This CDR3 is built from 12 residues. Primed by a sample-barcoded 5' primer and a J-beta primer mix, a second PCR proceeded for about 6 to 11 cycles. Tags on each cDNA molecule came from a template-switch adaptor with 12 random nucleotides. TCRdb re-called the 5' RACE reads with MiXCR, one entry per CDR3 protein. The sample has 1,500,000 or so distinct CDR3 sequences, around 59% seen once. The sequence was obtained from a young man in good health. V and J are TRBV20-1 and TRBJ2-7; D is perhaps TRBD1 or TRBD2 (5 bases each). Sequences were obtained from blood. The CDR3 reads CSATVGTNEQYF. The CDR3 DNA is TGCAGTGCTACAGTGGGGACGAACGAGCAGTACTTC.